The 23 T cell receptor beta chains below come from one sample, sequenced in a study of beta chain features in type 1 diabetes. Investigators reverse transcribed all isolated RNA, so they sequenced expressed TCRB transcripts. TCRdb's table, derived via immunoSEQ multiplex PCR, lists solely in-frame clones and lacks some. The data show about 40,000 clones, around 48% seen once. Material: central memory CD4+ T cells from blood. The receptors stem from a woman between 18 and 29 years old in good health.

This clone occurred once. The chain recombines TRBV4-2 with TRBJ2-6; D is unresolved. Trimming took off 3 bases at V and 1 base at J, with 10 bases between the two ends. The CDR3 runs 16 residues. CDR1 is LGHNA, CDR2 YNFKEQ, per germline. The CDR3 sequence is CASSQGTLSGANVLTF. The CDR3 bases are TGTGCCAGCAGCCAGGGCACCCTATCTGGGGCCAACGTCCTGACTTTC.

This clone was seen once. The V gene is TRBV11-2, the J gene TRBJ2-7; the match to TRBD2 covers 9 bases. The CDR3 covers 16 residues. Germline V gene lookup returns CDR1 SGHAT and CDR2 FQNNGV. V lost 5 bases to trimming and J lost 3 bases; unmatched junction nucleotides: 11. CDR3 residues: CASSPLSRSGGYEQYF. DNA of the CDR3: TGTGCCAGCAGCCCCCTGTCCCGTAGCGGGGGCTACGAGCAGTACTTC. The variable domain in full, completed from reference TRBV11-2 and TRBJ2-7, reads EAGVAQSPRYKIIEKRQSVAFWCNPISGHATLYWYQQILGQGPKLLIQFQNNGVVDDSQLPKDRFSAERLKGVDSTLKIQPAKLEDSAVYLCASSPLSRSGGYEQYFGPGTRLTVT.

The chain uses TRBV7-2 and TRBJ2-1; weak D call: TRBD2 (5 bases). This CDR3 is 13 amino acids long. Germline V gene sequence: CDR1 SGHTA, CDR2 FQGNSA. Trimming removed 0 bases at V and 6 bases at J, with 6 bases between. CDR3 bases: TGTGCCAGCAGCTTAGCAGGGAGCAATGAGCAGTTCTTC. Translation: CASSLAGSNEQFF.

The V gene is TRBV5-5, the J gene TRBJ2-2, with 9 bases identical to TRBD1. V shed 4 bases, J shed 0 bases, and the junction held 7 bases outside the gene matches. CDR3 length: 17 amino acids. Germline V gives CDR1 SGHKS, CDR2 YYEKEE (reference sequence). The CDR3 is CASSATGGGANTGELFF. The DNA of the CDR3 is TGTGCCAGCAGCGCGACAGGGGGTGGGGCGAACACCGGGGAGCTGTTTTTT.

This CDR3 is CASRNRGAYEQYF. Written as DNA, the CDR3 is TGTGCCAGCAGGAACAGGGGGGCCTACGAGCAGTACTTC. This chain joins TRBV27 and TRBJ2-7, with 8 bases matching TRBD1. The CDR3 loop spans 13 amino acids. Germline trimming cut 6 bases from V and 2 bases from J; bases unmatched to any gene: 3. From germline, CDR1 is MNHEY and CDR2 SMNVEV (reference sequence).

This clone turned up a few times. V is TRBV5-8 and J is TRBJ2-1, with 10 positions matching TRBD1. Trimming at V came to 4 bases and at J to 9 bases, leaving 7 bases not matched to a gene. In germline, CDR1 is SGHTS, CDR2 YDEGEE. The CDR3 loop spans 14 amino acids. CDR3 nucleotides: TGTGCCAGCAGCGATAGACAGGGGGCCTTTGAGCAGTTCTTC. Its translation: CASSDRQGAFEQFF.

The V call is TRBV5-1, the J call TRBJ1-2; 8 bases are shared with TRBD1. Trimming took 4 bases from V and 4 from J; bases not matched to a gene: 12. This CDR3 is 16 amino acids long. Germline assignment: CDR1 SGHRS and CDR2 YFSETQ. This chain's CDR3 is CASSAGGDRGGYGYTF. The CDR3, as DNA: TGCGCCAGCAGCGCCGGGGGTGACAGGGGAGGCTATGGCTACACCTTC.

This clone has only a few counts. The gene calls are TRBV2 and TRBJ1-1; tentatively, D is TRBD1 (5 bases). The ends were cut back, 4 bases at V and 1 base at J, with 10 bases in the middle. The germline V gene has CDR1 SNHLY and CDR2 FYNNEI. This CDR3 is built from 14 residues. In DNA form, the CDR3 reads TGTGCCAGCAGTGGGGGACTGAGGAACACTGAAGCTTTCTTT. It codes for CASSGGLRNTEAFF.

This clone showed up just a few times. The chain recombines TRBV30 with TRBJ1-5; no clear D gene. V was cut by 4 bases and J by 12 bases, with 13 bases left in between. The CDR3 loop spans 11 amino acids. Germline CDR1 is GTSNPN and CDR2 is SVGIG (reference sequence). The CDR3 loop is CAWNSGGGQHF. In DNA, the CDR3 is TGTGCCTGGAACTCTGGCGGCGGCCAGCATTTT.

This clone was observed a handful of times. This chain connects TRBV5-1 to TRBJ2-7; the match to TRBD2 covers 10 bases. This CDR3 spans 14 amino acids. CDR1 is SGHRS and CDR2 is YFSETQ in the germline V gene. V gave up 2 bases and J gave up 5 bases; unmatched junction bases: 4. The CDR3 DNA reads TGCGCCAGCAGCTTCCTAGCGGGAGAAAACGAGCAGTACTTC. This encodes CASSFLAGENEQYF.

Regarding this clone: The junction departs from the called germline gene at one end, perhaps through a read error. The J gene is TRBJ1-5, the V gene TRBV19; D not certain. CDR1 LNHDA and CDR2 SQIVND come from the germline V gene (reference sequence). The CDR3 extends over 18 amino acids. Here the CDR3 DNA reads TGTGCCAGTAGTACCATCCGGGAGGGAGCAAGGCACAATCAGTCCCAGCATTTT. Translation: CASSTIREGARHNQSQHF.

The chain joins TRBV5-1 to TRBJ1-1; TRBD1 matches 8 bases. CDR3 length: 16 amino acids. The germline gives CDR1 SGHRS, CDR2 YFSETQ. V shed 0 bases and J 2 bases; nucleotides not matched to a gene: 6. The CDR3 nucleotides are TGCGCCAGCAGCTTGGGACCACAGGGGGAAAACACTGAAGCTTTCTTT. Its protein is CASSLGPQGENTEAFF.

The chain couples TRBV18 to TRBJ1-1; 10 bases are a match to TRBD1. Germline lookup yields CDR1 KGHSH and CDR2 LQKENI. V lost 2 bases, J lost 7 bases, and 13 bases stayed unmatched. The CDR3 covers 17 residues. The CDR3 DNA is TGTGCCAGCTCACCAACACCTCCTGGACAGGGGGGTCTTGAAGCTTTCTTT. Its protein is CASSPTPPGQGGLEAFF.

The DNA of the CDR3 is TGTGCCAGCAGCCAAGATCGGCGCGGGCCGAAAGAAGAGACCCAGTACTTC. It translates to CASSQDRRGPKEETQYF. This chain connects TRBV14 to TRBJ2-5; a weak D match, TRBD2 (5 bases). The CDR3 sequence is 17 residues long. With 0 bases removed from V and 3 bases from J, the gap between germline ends came to 17 bases. Germline V CDR1 and CDR2: SGHDN, FVKESK.

This clone was observed a handful of times. The chain has TRBV19 and TRBJ2-6; D is perhaps TRBD1 (6 bases). Trimming removed 5 bases from V and 6 bases from J, with 14 bases in between. Germline lookup yields CDR1 LNHDA and CDR2 SQIVND (reference sequence). The length of the CDR3 is 15 residues. The CDR3 loop is CASSVKGQQANVLTF. DNA of the CDR3: TGTGCCAGTAGTGTAAAAGGACAGCAGGCCAACGTCCTGACTTTC.

This chain links TRBV7-2 with TRBJ2-6; 7 bases map to TRBD1. Germline loops: CDR1 SGHTA, CDR2 FQGNSA. The V and J ends lost 3 bases and 0 bases, in that order; junction bases with no gene match: 5. The CDR3 spans 17 residues. The CDR3 here is CASSLGSGGSGANVLTF. The CDR3 DNA reads as TGTGCCAGCAGCTTGGGGTCAGGGGGCTCTGGGGCCAACGTCCTGACTTTC.

This clone was found a few times. The rearrangement links TRBV27 to TRBJ2-6, with TRBD1 as a possible D gene (6 bases). V dropped 5 bases and J dropped 5 bases, with 16 bases sitting between them. The CDR3 has 16 residues. The germline gives CDR1 MNHEY, CDR2 SMNVEV (reference sequence). The chain's CDR3 is CASSILSGARANVLTF. The CDR3 region has the DNA TGTGCCAGCAGTATACTCTCAGGGGCTCGGGCCAACGTCCTGACTTTC. Combining the CDR3 with reference TRBV27 and TRBJ2-6 gives the whole variable domain EAQVTQNPRYLITVTGKKLTVTCSQNMNHEYMSWYRQDPGLGLRQIYYSMNVEVTDKGDVPEGYKVSRKEKRNFPLILESPSPNQTSLYFCASSILSGARANVLTFGAGSRLTVL.

The rearrangement links TRBV7-8 to TRBJ2-2; 9 bases match TRBD2. The junction had 15 bases not matched to a gene; V was cut back by 7 bases and J by 6 bases. Germline V gene sequence: CDR1 SGHVS, CDR2 FQNEAQ. This CDR3 spans 17 amino acids. The chain's CDR3 is CASIPTGSRGGPGELFF. The CDR3 bases are TGTGCCAGCATCCCAACAGGCTCGCGGGGGGGCCCCGGGGAGCTGTTTTTT.

The gene calls are TRBV9 and TRBJ2-3; D might be TRBD1 (6 bases). This CDR3 has 14 amino acids. V lost 3 bases and J 4 bases, leaving 12 bases between the germline ends. Germline lookup yields CDR1 SGDLS and CDR2 YYNGEE. This CDR3 reads CASSGGQWADTQYF. In DNA form, the CDR3 reads TGTGCCAGCAGCGGGGGGCAGTGGGCAGATACGCAGTATTTT.

The chain recombines TRBV10-3 with TRBJ2-1; TRBD2 aligns across 10 bases. V lost 1 base, J lost 4 bases, and 10 bases stayed unmatched. There are 18 residues in the CDR3. Germline lookup yields CDR1 ENHRY and CDR2 SYGVKD. DNA of the CDR3: TGTGCCATCAGTGAGTTAGGAGCGGGGGGGATCGGGTACAATGAGCAGTTCTTC. It encodes CAISELGAGGIGYNEQFF.

The chain carries TRBV5-1 and TRBJ1-1; 7 nucleotides agree with TRBD1. The CDR3 is 12 amino acids. The V segment lost 3 bases and the J segment 7 bases; nucleotides outside the gene matches: 3. Germline V lookup: CDR1 SGHRS, CDR2 YFSETQ. The CDR3 bases are TGCGCCAGCAGCTGGGGACAGTTTGAAGCTTTCTTT. Protein product: CASSWGQFEAFF.

The chain joins TRBV2 to TRBJ2-1; 10 bases match TRBD1. V lost 4 bases to trimming and J lost 7 bases; unmatched junction nucleotides: 16. This CDR3 spans 18 amino acids. Germline lookup yields CDR1 SNHLY and CDR2 FYNNEI. Written as DNA, the CDR3 is TGTGCCAGCAGTGGAACCCGCCAACCGGGACAGGGGCGGAATGAGCAGTTCTTC. It translates to CASSGTRQPGQGRNEQFF.

This clone was recorded a few times. The chain is built from TRBV29-1 and TRBJ1-2; D is perhaps TRBD1 (6 bases). CDR3 length equals 11 residues. The V end lost 5 bases, the J end lost 6 bases, and 10 bases lay between the germline ends. Germline CDR1 is SQVTM and CDR2 is ANQGSEA. Here the CDR3 DNA reads TGCAGCGTTCAGGGGATTGATGGCTACACCTTC. Translation gives CSVQGIDGYTF.